The clone carrying this T cell receptor beta chain has ten or more counts. Investigators profiled TCR beta VDJ and CDR3 from genomic DNA template. Via MiXCR, TCRdb re-called the reads, giving one row per CDR3 protein. The sample lists a few hundred thousand distinct CDR3 sequences; 65% to 80% were seen once. This sample was included in a study of CD8+CD57+ T cells in acquired aplastic anemia. The CDR3 is 12 amino acids. Germline V CDR1 and CDR2: MNHNS, SASEGT. V dropped 2 bases and J dropped 8 bases, with 6 bases sitting between them. The TCR sequence derives from a human donor in good health, serving as a control. Source material: sorted CD4+, CD8+, or CD8+CD57+ T cells (not recorded which) from PBMCs. The V and J genes are TRBV6-1 and TRBJ1-4; no clear D gene. The DNA of the CDR3 is TGTGCCAGCAGTGAACTTGAGGAAAAACTGTTTTTT. It encodes CASSELEEKLFF.